This T cell receptor (beta chain) was observed in a study of OX40 agonist ivuxolimab in advanced cancers. Overall study: An agonistic human IgG2 monoclonal antibody against OX40 (CD134) was given. Points from the study as a whole: Among expanded peripheral T cells, antigen specificity went undetermined.

This clone was seen once. Its antigen is unidentified. This table comes from immunoSEQ multiplex PCR, and its TCRdb copy is limited to in-frame clones, with some not included. Of over 40,000 clones listed, approximately 86% are singletons. The CDR3 has 15 residues. CDR1 is MNHEY, CDR2 SVGAGI, per germline. J lost 2 bases, V lost 4 bases, and 7 bases had no gene match. The receptor's source is an adult with an advanced solid tumor such as melanoma, head and neck, liver or kidney cancer. Source: CD4+ or CD8+ T cells sorted from blood, taken in a trial of the OX40 agonist ivuxolimab. The V and J genes are TRBV6-5 and TRBJ1-1; 7 positions agree with TRBD1. CDR3 protein: CASSSRGPDNTEAFF. The CDR3 bases are TGTGCCAGCAGTTCTAGGGGGCCCGATAACACTGAAGCTTTCTTT.